This T cell receptor (beta chain) originates from a study of T cell repertoires in cytomegalovirus infection (dated by TCRdb to 2018 to 2020). At the level of the whole study: Donor HLA type was relevant to the analysis, as public TCR beta signatures indicated carriage of CMV infection together with the matching HLA type.

On the study overall, not on this receptor specifically: The ex vivo response was dominated by HLA-C-restricted CMV-specific TCR beta clonotypes, which also provided the single most frequent clonotype in two of eight donors. In both this cohort and an independent cohort of under 450 donors, the cumulative frequency of public TCR beta family members distinguished carriers of CMV infection plus the relevant HLA type.

From the germline V gene (reference sequence), CDR1 is DFQATT and CDR2 is SNEGSKA. V loses 5 bases, J loses 2 bases, and the germline ends lie 17 bases apart. From its cysteine to its phenylalanine, the CDR3 spans 15 amino acids. The retained sequence is limited to the CDR3, 45 bases, with the frame set at the first base. TCRdb records Illumina HiSeq 1500 as the sequencer. TCRdb handled the public reads itself, with Q25 trimming in fastp and clone calling in MiXCR, and kept productive beta chains. Rows matching on CDR3 protein sequence are summarized as one entry with the most common DNA and genes. The table for this sample lists about 260,000 distinct CDR3 sequences; 8% to 9.5% of them were counted only once. The ten largest account for about 15% of the sample. This clonotype has a count of ten or more. The clone's antigen remains unknown. It has no much larger one-base neighbor in the sample; base qualities were not kept.

The TCR comes from a human donor in good health (CMV status not recorded). Some clones in this sample may be carry-over from other donors' samples. Sequences were obtained from PBMCs. The chain couples TRBV20-1 to TRBJ2-3, with the D gene call left open. The nucleotide sequence is TGCAGTGCTTCTCGAGAGTCGTCAAACACAGATACGCAGTATTTT. Protein translation: CSASRESSNTDTQYF.